Listed here are 20 T cell receptor beta chains from one sample, sequenced in a study of identical twins. TCRdb recomputed calls from the 5' RACE reads with MiXCR, one row per CDR3 protein. The table records 450,000 or so distinct CDR3 sequences, approximately 25% of them present only once. This sample was also put to use in a study of T cells expressing NK-cell markers.

Material: CD4+ T cells sorted from blood. The receptors here all came from a woman aged 18-29 years in good health.

The rearrangement links TRBV12-3 or TRBV12-4 to TRBJ2-4; 12 positions match TRBD2. With V trimmed by 5 bases and J by 6 bases, 2 bases remained unmatched. The CDR3 runs 14 residues. CDR3 DNA: TGTGCCAGCAGTCAGACTAGCGGGAGAAACATTCAGTACTTC. Its translation: CASSQTSGRNIQYF.

Many counts were recorded for this clonotype. The chain is built from TRBV12-3 or TRBV12-4 and TRBJ2-7; D uncertain. The V end lost 2 bases, the J end lost 2 bases, and 4 bases lay between the germline ends. The CDR3 covers 12 residues. This CDR3 is CASSLTPYEQYF. The DNA of the CDR3 is TGTGCCAGCAGTTTAACCCCCTACGAGCAGTACTTC.

The chain combines TRBV9 with TRBJ2-7, with D possibly being TRBD1 (5 bases). Germline V lookup: CDR1 SGDLS, CDR2 YYNGEE. The CDR3 loop spans 14 amino acids. Trimming cost V 2 bases and J 5 bases, with 14 bases left between them. CDR3 nucleotides: TGTGCCAGCAGCGTGGGTCAGGGTCCAAACGAGCAGTACTTC. Translated: CASSVGQGPNEQYF.

The rearrangement joins TRBV5-1 to TRBJ1-1; 7 bases fit TRBD1. Germline CDR1 and CDR2: SGHRS and YFSETQ. V dropped 0 bases and J dropped 8; count of bases not matched to a gene: 10. This CDR3 contains 15 residues. CDR3 nucleotide sequence: TGCGCCAGCAGCTTGGTCGGGACAGACAGTTCGGAAGCTTTCTTT. It translates to CASSLVGTDSSEAFF.

This chain uses TRBV20-1 with TRBJ2-1, with D possibly being TRBD2 (6 bases). CDR3 size: 14 residues. V lost 6 bases to trimming and J lost 3 bases, with 15 bases between them. Germline lookup yields CDR1 DFQATT and CDR2 SNEGSKA (reference sequence). The DNA for the CDR3 is TGCAGTGCCCTTGCGGCCGGGAGCTACAATGAGCAGTTCTTC. It translates to CSALAAGSYNEQFF.

J is TRBJ2-1 and V is TRBV6-2 or TRBV6-3; 9 positions agree with TRBD2. The CDR3 has 16 amino acids. Trimming removed 0 bases from V and 3 bases from J; junction bases left unmatched: 3. The germline V gene has CDR1 MNHEY and CDR2 SVGEGT. Here the CDR3 reads CASSYSRLADYNEQFF. In nucleotides, the CDR3 is TGTGCCAGCAGTTACTCCAGACTAGCGGACTACAATGAGCAGTTCTTC.

The chain employs TRBV6-1 and TRBJ2-7; tentative D call: TRBD1 (5 bases). V dropped 6 bases and J dropped 4 bases, with 13 bases sitting between them. From germline, CDR1 is MNHNS and CDR2 SASEGT. The CDR3 length is 13 residues. CDR3 sequence: CASSSGSRYEQYF. The CDR3 coding sequence is TGTGCCAGCAGCTCAGGGTCCCGGTACGAGCAGTACTTC.

The rearrangement uses TRBV12-3 or TRBV12-4 and TRBJ2-7; D ambiguous. This CDR3 region has 11 residues. V lost 5 bases to trimming and J lost 5 bases, with 7 bases between them. The CDR3 bases are TGTGCCAGCAGTGTGGTCGACGAGCAGTACTTC. Translated: CASSVVDEQYF.

In its sample, this clonotype was seen many times. The rearrangement links TRBV11-2 to TRBJ2-1; perhaps TRBD1 as D (6 bases). The length of the CDR3 is 12 residues. With 5 bases removed from V and 8 bases from J, the gap between germline ends came to 10 bases. The V gene's germline CDR1 is SGHAT and CDR2 FQNNGV. CDR3 in amino acids: CASSLHRDEQFF. The CDR3 DNA sequence: TGTGCCAGCAGCCTGCACAGGGATGAGCAGTTCTTC.

The V gene is TRBV12-3 or TRBV12-4, the J gene TRBJ1-2, with D possibly being TRBD1 (5 bases). The CDR3 loop spans 14 amino acids. V was pared by 5 bases and J by 8 bases, with 18 bases between. The CDR3 loop is CASSRMRGVSGYTF. CDR3 sequence (DNA): TGTGCCAGCAGTCGAATGAGGGGTGTCAGCGGCTACACCTTC.

This clonotype was counted only a few times. The chain has TRBV5-1 and TRBJ2-2, with D possibly matching TRBD1 (5 bases). V gave up 4 bases and J gave up 3 bases, with 13 bases separating them. This CDR3 is built from 15 residues. Germline-derived CDR1 and CDR2 are SGHRS and YFSETQ. CDR3 nucleotides: TGCGCCAGCAGCGTATTTGGGGCGGACACCGGGGAGCTGTTTTTT. Translation: CASSVFGADTGELFF.

The V and J genes are TRBV7-9 and TRBJ2-7; D may correspond to TRBD1 or TRBD2 (6 bases each). Germline CDR1 SEHNR, CDR2 FQNEAQ (reference sequence). The V gene lost 3 bases and the J gene lost 5 bases, with 11 bases spanning the gap. The CDR3 length is 13 residues. The DNA of the CDR3 is TGTGCCAGCAGCTTGGGGGGCTGGGACGAGCAGTACTTC. It yields the protein CASSLGGWDEQYF.

The chain uses TRBV5-1 and TRBJ2-5, with a tentative D call TRBD2 (7 bases). Trimming took 5 bases from V and 0 from J, leaving 11 bases between them. The CDR3 extends over 14 amino acids. Germline V gives CDR1 SGHRS, CDR2 YFSETQ. The CDR3 sequence: CASRTGGHQETQYF. CDR3 coding DNA: TGCGCCAGCAGAACGGGGGGCCACCAAGAGACCCAGTACTTC.

This clonotype was picked up a small number of times. V is TRBV5-1 and J is TRBJ2-7, with D possibly matching TRBD1 (6 bases). V dropped 2 bases and J dropped 6 bases, with 9 bases sitting between them. Germline CDR1 and CDR2: SGHRS and YFSETQ. CDR3 size: 12 residues. CDR3 loop: CASSLQGSEQYF. The CDR3 DNA is TGCGCCAGCAGCTTACAGGGAAGCGAGCAGTACTTC. Together with reference TRBV5-1 and TRBJ2-7, the CDR3 gives the full variable domain: KAGVTQTPRYLIKTRGQQVTLSCSPISGHRSVSWYQQTPGQGLQFLFEYFSETQRNKGNFPGRFSGRQFSNSRSEMNVSTLELGDSALYLCASSLQGSEQYFGPGTRLTVT.

This clonotype was observed a handful of times. V usage is TRBV7-9 and J usage is TRBJ2-1; 7 bases map to TRBD2. CDR3 size: 14 residues. Germline values: CDR1 SEHNR, CDR2 FQNEAQ (reference sequence). Unmatched junction bases numbered 4, after V lost 1 base and J lost 7 bases. The chain's CDR3 is CASSLGLAVNEQFF. Here the CDR3 DNA reads TGTGCCAGCAGCTTAGGCCTAGCGGTAAATGAGCAGTTCTTC.

The V gene is TRBV12-3 or TRBV12-4, the J gene TRBJ2-7; a weak D match, TRBD2 (6 bases). The CDR3 extends over 14 amino acids. Trimming took off 2 bases at V and 9 bases at J, with 17 bases between the two ends. The CDR3 sequence is CASSLRTNFAGQYF. The CDR3 DNA is TGTGCCAGCAGTTTAAGGACTAACTTCGCGGGGCAGTACTTC.

This clonotype was seen more than once but under ten times. This rearrangement joins TRBV7-9 to TRBJ2-1; D gene unclear. CDR3 length: 15 residues. Looked up from germline, CDR1 is SEHNR and CDR2 is FQNEAQ (reference sequence). The V end lost 6 bases, the J end lost 9 bases, and 21 bases lay between the germline ends. CDR3 residues: CASRKTRTELGEQFF. The CDR3 DNA follows: TGTGCCAGCAGAAAAACGAGGACGGAGCTGGGTGAGCAGTTCTTC.

This clonotype appeared a few times. The J gene is TRBJ1-1, the V gene TRBV12-3 or TRBV12-4; TRBD1 aligns across 8 bases. The CDR3 has 13 amino acids. V gave up 5 bases and J gave up 11 bases; unmatched junction bases: 10. The CDR3 bases are TGTGCCAGCAGTATCGGACAGGGACGAATGGCTTTCTTT. It specifies CASSIGQGRMAFF.

The chain links TRBV6-1 to TRBJ2-7, with D unresolved. V gave up 7 bases and J gave up 4 bases, with 20 bases separating them. Germline V CDR1 and CDR2: MNHNS, SASEGT. The CDR3 totals 15 residues. The CDR3 loop is CASTLLTNLRYEQYF. The CDR3 bases are TGTGCCAGCACCCTCCTTACAAATCTTAGATACGAGCAGTACTTC.

The rearrangement uses TRBV21-1 and TRBJ2-7. TRBV21-1 has pseudogene status. CDR3 length: 9 amino acids. Here the CDR3 DNA reads TGTGCCAGCAGGGGTTTGGGGTACTTC. It codes for CASRGLGYF.